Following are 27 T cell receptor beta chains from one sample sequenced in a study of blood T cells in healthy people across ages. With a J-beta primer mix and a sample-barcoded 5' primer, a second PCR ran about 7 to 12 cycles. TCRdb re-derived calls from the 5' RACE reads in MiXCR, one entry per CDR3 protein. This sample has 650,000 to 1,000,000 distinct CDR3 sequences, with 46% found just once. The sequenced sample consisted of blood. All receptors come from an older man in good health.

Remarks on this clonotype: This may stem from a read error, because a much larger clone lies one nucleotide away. The CDR3 here is CASSGGFSSGYEQFF. DNA for the CDR3: TGTGCCAGCAGCGGCGGGTTTTCTAGCGGCTACGAGCAGTTCTTC. This chain joins TRBV7-2 and TRBJ2-1; 7 positions match TRBD2. Unmatched junction bases numbered 14, after V lost 5 bases and J lost 10 bases. Germline lookup yields CDR1 SGHTA and CDR2 FQGNSA. This CDR3 has 15 amino acids.

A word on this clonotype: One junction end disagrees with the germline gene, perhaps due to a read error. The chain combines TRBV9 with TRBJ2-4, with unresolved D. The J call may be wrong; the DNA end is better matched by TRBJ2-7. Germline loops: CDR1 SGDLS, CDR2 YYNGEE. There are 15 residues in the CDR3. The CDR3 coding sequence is TGTGCCAGCAGCGTAGAGTCCTCACTGTCCTGCGAGCAGTACTTC. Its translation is CASSVESSLSCEQYF.

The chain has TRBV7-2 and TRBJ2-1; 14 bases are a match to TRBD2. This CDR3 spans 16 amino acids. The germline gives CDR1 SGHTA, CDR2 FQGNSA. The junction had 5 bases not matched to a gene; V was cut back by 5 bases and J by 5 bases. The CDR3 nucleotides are TGTGCCAGCAGCATGGGACTAGCGGGAGTGAACAATGAGCAGTTCTTC. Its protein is CASSMGLAGVNNEQFF.

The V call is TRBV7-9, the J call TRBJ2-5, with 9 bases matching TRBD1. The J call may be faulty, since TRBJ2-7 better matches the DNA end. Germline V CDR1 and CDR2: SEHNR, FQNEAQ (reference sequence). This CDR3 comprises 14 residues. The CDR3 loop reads CASSFTGGRNEQYF. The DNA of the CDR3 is TGTGCCAGCAGCTTTACAGGGGGCCGGAACGAGCAGTACTTC.

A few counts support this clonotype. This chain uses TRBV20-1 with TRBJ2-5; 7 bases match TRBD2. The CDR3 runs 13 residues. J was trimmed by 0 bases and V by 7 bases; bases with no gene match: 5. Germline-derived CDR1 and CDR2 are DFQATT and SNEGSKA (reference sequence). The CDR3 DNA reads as TGCAGTGAAAGGCGGGAGAACCAAGAGACCCAGTACTTC. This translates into CSERRENQETQYF.

The DNA of the CDR3 is TGCGCCAGCAGCTTGGCGCCCCAATCAGGGCAGCCCCAGCATTTT. Encoded protein: CASSLAPQSGQPQHF. The genes are TRBV5-1 and TRBJ1-5; D might be TRBD1 (5 bases). The ends were cut back, 0 bases at V and 7 bases at J, with 14 bases in the middle. CDR3 length: 15 residues. Per the germline V gene, CDR1 is SGHRS and CDR2 is YFSETQ.

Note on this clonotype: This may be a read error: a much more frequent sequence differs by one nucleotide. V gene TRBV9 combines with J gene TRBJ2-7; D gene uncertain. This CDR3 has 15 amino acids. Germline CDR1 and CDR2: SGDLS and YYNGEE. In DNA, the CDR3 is TGTGCCGGCAGCCCCCGGGCGGCGGAGTACTACGAGCAGTACTTC. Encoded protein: CAGSPRAAEYYEQYF.

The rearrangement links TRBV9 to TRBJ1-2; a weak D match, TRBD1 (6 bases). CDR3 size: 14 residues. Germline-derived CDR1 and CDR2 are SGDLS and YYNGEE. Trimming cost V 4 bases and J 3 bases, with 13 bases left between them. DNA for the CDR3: TGTGCCAGCAGCCAACTCGGACAGCACTATGGCTACACCTTC. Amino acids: CASSQLGQHYGYTF.

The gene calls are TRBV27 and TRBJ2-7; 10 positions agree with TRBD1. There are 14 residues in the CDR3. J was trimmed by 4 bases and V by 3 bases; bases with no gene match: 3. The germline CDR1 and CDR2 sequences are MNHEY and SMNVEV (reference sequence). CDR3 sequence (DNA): TGTGCCAGCAGTTTGACGGACAGGGGGTACGAGCAGTACTTC. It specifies CASSLTDRGYEQYF.

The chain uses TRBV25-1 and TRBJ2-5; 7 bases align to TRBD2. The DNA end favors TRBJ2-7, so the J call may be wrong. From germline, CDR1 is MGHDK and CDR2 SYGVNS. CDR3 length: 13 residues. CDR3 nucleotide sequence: TGTGCCAGCAGAACCGCGGGGGATTACGAGCAGTACTTC. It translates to CASRTAGDYEQYF.

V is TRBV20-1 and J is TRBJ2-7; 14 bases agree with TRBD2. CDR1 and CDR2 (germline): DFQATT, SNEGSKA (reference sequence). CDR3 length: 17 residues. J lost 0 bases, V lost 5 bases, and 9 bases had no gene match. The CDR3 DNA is TGCAGTGCTGAGACGGGACTAGCGGGAGAAAACTCCTACGAGCAGTACTTC. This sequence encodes CSAETGLAGENSYEQYF.

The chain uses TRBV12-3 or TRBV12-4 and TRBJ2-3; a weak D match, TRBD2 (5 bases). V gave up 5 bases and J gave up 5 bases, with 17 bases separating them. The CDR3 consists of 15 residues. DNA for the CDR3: TGTGCCAGCAGTCCTGAGTGGGCGCGGGTAGATACGCAGTATTTT. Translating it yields CASSPEWARVDTQYF.

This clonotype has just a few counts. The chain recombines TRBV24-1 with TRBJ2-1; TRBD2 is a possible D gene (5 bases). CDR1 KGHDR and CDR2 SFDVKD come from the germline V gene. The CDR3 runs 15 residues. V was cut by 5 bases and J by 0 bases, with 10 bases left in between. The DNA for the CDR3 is TGTGCCACCAGTGTATGGAGCGGCTCCTACAATGAGCAGTTCTTC. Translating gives CATSVWSGSYNEQFF.

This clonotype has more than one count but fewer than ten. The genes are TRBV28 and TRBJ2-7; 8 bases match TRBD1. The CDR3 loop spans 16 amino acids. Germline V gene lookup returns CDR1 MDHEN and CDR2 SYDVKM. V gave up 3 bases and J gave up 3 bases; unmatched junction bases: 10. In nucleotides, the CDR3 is TGTGCCAGCAGTTTGTCCGGCGGGACAGGAAACTACGAGCAGTACTTC. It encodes CASSLSGGTGNYEQYF.

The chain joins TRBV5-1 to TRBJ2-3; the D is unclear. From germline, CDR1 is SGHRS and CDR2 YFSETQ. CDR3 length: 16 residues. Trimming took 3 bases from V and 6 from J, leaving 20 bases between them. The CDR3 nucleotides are TGCGCCAGCAGCTCGGGCAGCCACAGTCTGGGGGATACGCAGTATTTT. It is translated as CASSSGSHSLGDTQYF.

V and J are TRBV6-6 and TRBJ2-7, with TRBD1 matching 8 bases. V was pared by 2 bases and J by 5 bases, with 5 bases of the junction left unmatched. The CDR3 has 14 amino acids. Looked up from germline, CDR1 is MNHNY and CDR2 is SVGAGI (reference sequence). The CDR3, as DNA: TGTGCCAGCAGTTACCCCGACAGGGGCCACGAGCAGTACTTC. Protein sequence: CASSYPDRGHEQYF.

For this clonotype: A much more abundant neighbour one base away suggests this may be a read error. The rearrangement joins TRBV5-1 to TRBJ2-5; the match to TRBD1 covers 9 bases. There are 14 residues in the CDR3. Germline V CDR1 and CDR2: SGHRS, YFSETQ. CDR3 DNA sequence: TGCGCCAGCAGGGGTACAGGGGGCGCGGAGACCCTGTACTTC. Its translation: CASRGTGGAETLYF.

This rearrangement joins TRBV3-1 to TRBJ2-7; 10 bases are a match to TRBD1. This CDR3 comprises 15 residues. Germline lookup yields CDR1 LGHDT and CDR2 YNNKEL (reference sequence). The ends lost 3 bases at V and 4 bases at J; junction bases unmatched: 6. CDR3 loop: CASSHGTGVGYEQYF. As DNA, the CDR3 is TGTGCCAGCAGCCACGGGACAGGGGTCGGGTACGAGCAGTACTTC.

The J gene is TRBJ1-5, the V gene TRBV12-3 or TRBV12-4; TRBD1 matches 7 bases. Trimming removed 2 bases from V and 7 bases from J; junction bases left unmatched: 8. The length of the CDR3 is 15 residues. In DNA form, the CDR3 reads TGTGCCAGCAGTTTATCAGGGGGTCGACTACAGCCCCAGCATTTT. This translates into CASSLSGGRLQPQHF.

CDR3 DNA: TGTGCCAGCAGTTTTAAACGGGCCAGGGGGTCGCATGAGCAGTTCTTC. It codes for CASSFKRARGSHEQFF. The chain recombines TRBV27 with TRBJ2-1, with 7 bases lining up with TRBD1. The CDR3 is made up of 16 amino acids. After removal of 3 bases from V and 8 bases from J, the junction contained 13 bases not matched to a gene. Germline-derived CDR1 and CDR2 are MNHEY and SMNVEV (reference sequence).

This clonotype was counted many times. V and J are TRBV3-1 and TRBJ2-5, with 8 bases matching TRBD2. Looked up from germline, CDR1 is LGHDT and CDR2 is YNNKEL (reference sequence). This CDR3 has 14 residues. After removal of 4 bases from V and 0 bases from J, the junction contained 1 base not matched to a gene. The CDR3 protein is CASSLTSDQETQYF. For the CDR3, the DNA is TGTGCCAGCAGCCTGACTAGCGACCAAGAGACCCAGTACTTC.

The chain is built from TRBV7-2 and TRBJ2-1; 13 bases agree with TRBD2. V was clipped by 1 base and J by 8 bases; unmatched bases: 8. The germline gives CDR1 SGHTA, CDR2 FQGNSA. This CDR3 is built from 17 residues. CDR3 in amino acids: CASSLEWTSGGGDEQFF. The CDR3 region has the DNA TGTGCCAGCAGCTTAGAGTGGACTAGCGGGGGTGGCGATGAGCAGTTCTTC.

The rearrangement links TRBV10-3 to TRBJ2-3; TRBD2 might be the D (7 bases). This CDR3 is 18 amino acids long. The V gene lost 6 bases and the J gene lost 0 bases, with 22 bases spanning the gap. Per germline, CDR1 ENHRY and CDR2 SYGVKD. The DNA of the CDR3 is TGTGCCATCAGCCGGGCCACAGGGAGGGGAATCAGCACAGATACGCAGTATTTT. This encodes CAISRATGRGISTDTQYF.

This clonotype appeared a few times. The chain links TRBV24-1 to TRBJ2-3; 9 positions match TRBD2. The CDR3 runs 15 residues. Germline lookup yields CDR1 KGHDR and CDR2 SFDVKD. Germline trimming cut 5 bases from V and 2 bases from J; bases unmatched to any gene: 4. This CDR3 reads CATSVPGLATDTQYF. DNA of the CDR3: TGTGCCACCAGTGTTCCGGGACTAGCCACAGATACGCAGTATTTT.

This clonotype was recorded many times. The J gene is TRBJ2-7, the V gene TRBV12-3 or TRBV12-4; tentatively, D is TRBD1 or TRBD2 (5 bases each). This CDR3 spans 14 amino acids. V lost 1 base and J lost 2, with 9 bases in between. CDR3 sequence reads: CASSLGDGPYEQYF. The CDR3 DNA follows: TGTGCCAGCAGTTTAGGGGACGGCCCCTACGAGCAGTACTTC.

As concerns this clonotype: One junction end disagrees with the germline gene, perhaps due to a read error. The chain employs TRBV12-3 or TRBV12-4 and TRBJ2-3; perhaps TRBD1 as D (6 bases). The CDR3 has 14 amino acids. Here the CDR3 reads CASILRGSTDAQYF. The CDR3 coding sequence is TGTGCCAGCATTTTGAGGGGGAGCACAGATGCGCAGTATTTC.

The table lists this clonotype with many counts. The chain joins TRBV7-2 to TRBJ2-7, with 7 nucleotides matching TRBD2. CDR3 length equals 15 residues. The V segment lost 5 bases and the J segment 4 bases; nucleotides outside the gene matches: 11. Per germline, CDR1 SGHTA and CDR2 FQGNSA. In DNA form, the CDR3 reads TGTGCCAGCAGCATGTCTAGCGGAGACGCATACGAGCAGTACTTC. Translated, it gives CASSMSSGDAYEQYF.